The 24 T cell receptor beta chains below come from one sample, sequenced in a study of blood T cell repertoires in COVID-19. The assay was immunoSEQ multiplex PCR, and TCRdb's table has in-frame clones only and misses some. The sample lists roughly 90,000 clones, 75% to 90% occurring once. The sample comprised peripheral blood. These receptors were taken from a woman older than 75 with active or convalescent COVID-19.

This clone was recorded a few times. The chain carries TRBV19 and TRBJ1-2, with 7 bases matching TRBD1. Germline CDR1 LNHDA, CDR2 SQIVND (reference sequence). V trimming: 9 bases; J trimming: 8 bases; junction bases outside the gene matches: 6. The CDR3 extends over 11 amino acids. The DNA for the CDR3 is TGTGCCAGCCGCCGACAGGGCGGCTACACCTTC. As protein: CASRRQGGYTF.

CDR3 amino acids: CASSLQGAGTGELFF. Written as DNA, the CDR3 is TGTGCCAGCAGCTTACAGGGGGCAGGAACCGGGGAGCTGTTTTTT. This rearrangement joins TRBV5-4 to TRBJ2-2; 9 bases fit TRBD1. This CDR3 contains 15 residues. V gave up 2 bases and J gave up 5 bases; unmatched junction bases: 4. Germline values: CDR1 SGHNT, CDR2 YYREEE (reference sequence).

The chain joins TRBV19 to TRBJ1-5, with D hard to call. CDR3 length: 12 residues. Deletions cut 5 bases from V and 6 bases from J, with 8 bases between. Germline V gene data show CDR1 as LNHDA and CDR2 as SQIVND (reference sequence). The CDR3, as DNA: TGTGCCAGTAGTCCGGTGCTTCAGCCCCAGCATTTT. Translating gives CASSPVLQPQHF.

This sequence joins TRBV6-6 and TRBJ1-2; unclear D gene. CDR1 MNHNY and CDR2 SVGAGI come from the germline V gene (reference sequence). The germline V and J ends were trimmed by 8 bases and 7 bases, with 8 bases remaining between them. The CDR3 spans 10 residues. This CDR3 reads CASGPGGYTF. The CDR3, as DNA: TGTGCCAGCGGCCCGGGTGGCTACACCTTC.

The rearrangement links TRBV3-1 (or the pseudogene TRBV3-2) to TRBJ2-1; no reliable D call. The CDR3 is 13 residues long. The V gene's germline CDR1 is LGHDT and CDR2 YNNKEL (reference sequence). V lost 3 bases, J lost 4 bases, and 7 bases lay in between. In nucleotides, the CDR3 is TGTGCCAGCAGCCAGACCAGGTACAATGAGCAGTTCTTC. As protein: CASSQTRYNEQFF.

The chain is built from TRBV2 and TRBJ1-6; the D is unclear. The CDR3 length is 11 residues. V lost 6 bases to trimming and J lost 9 bases, with 6 bases between them. Germline CDR1 and CDR2: SNHLY and FYNNEI. CDR3 DNA sequence: TGTGCCAGCAGCGTAGTTTCACCCCTCCACTTT. Its protein is CASSVVSPLHF.

The V and J genes are TRBV5-1 and TRBJ2-7, with D maybe TRBD1 (5 bases). The CDR3 spans 13 residues. V lost 0 bases, J lost 5 bases, and 9 bases lay in between. CDR1 is SGHRS, CDR2 YFSETQ, per germline. This CDR3 is CASSLGQGNEQYF. The CDR3 DNA is TGCGCCAGCAGCTTGGGGCAGGGCAACGAGCAGTACTTC.

This rearrangement joins TRBV4-2 to TRBJ2-5; D is undetermined. The germline V and J ends were trimmed by 0 bases and 1 base, with 12 bases remaining between them. The CDR3 sequence is 16 residues long. Germline V gene sequence: CDR1 LGHNA, CDR2 YNFKEQ. CDR3 residues: CASSQDRRAGQETQYF. Written as DNA, the CDR3 is TGTGCCAGCAGCCAAGATCGGAGAGCCGGCCAAGAGACCCAGTACTTC.

The V and J genes are TRBV5-1 and TRBJ2-1; 10 bases fit TRBD2. Germline loops: CDR1 SGHRS, CDR2 YFSETQ. The V segment lost 3 bases and the J segment 6 bases; nucleotides outside the gene matches: 6. The CDR3 runs to 15 residues. The CDR3 nucleotides are TGCGCCAGCAGCTCTCTAGCGGGAGTAGGCAATGAGCAGTTCTTC. It translates to CASSSLAGVGNEQFF.

This clone was picked up a small number of times. This chain joins TRBV2 and TRBJ1-4; D is ambiguous. The CDR3 totals 12 residues. V dropped 7 bases and J dropped 4 bases, with 7 bases sitting between them. Germline V gene lookup returns CDR1 SNHLY and CDR2 FYNNEI. In DNA form, the CDR3 reads TGTGCCAGCACGCCAGATAATGAAAAACTGTTTTTT. Its protein is CASTPDNEKLFF.

The rearrangement links TRBV20-1 to TRBJ1-3, with 7 bases lining up with TRBD1. The J segment lost 2 bases and the V segment lost 3 bases, leaving 7 bases of the junction unmatched. The CDR3 has 15 residues. CDR1 and CDR2 (germline): DFQATT, SNEGSKA (reference sequence). Here the CDR3 reads CSASQGGTAGNTIYF. CDR3 DNA: TGCAGTGCTAGTCAGGGTGGGACAGCTGGAAACACCATATATTTT.

This clone turned up a few times. V and J are TRBV10-3 and TRBJ2-7; maybe TRBD1 (6 bases). Trimming stripped 0 bases from V and 2 bases from J, with 17 bases between. Germline V gives CDR1 ENHRY, CDR2 SYGVKD. The CDR3 contains 17 residues. The DNA of the CDR3 is TGTGCCATCAGTGAGTCGAGCCTGGGGGCAACGACCTACGAGCAGTACTTC. It translates to CAISESSLGATTYEQYF.

The CDR3 DNA reads as TGTGCCAGCAGCTCCCTAGCGGGAGCGGGCGGGGAGCTGTTTTTT. Protein sequence: CASSSLAGAGGELFF. The rearrangement uses TRBV11-3 and TRBJ2-2, with 10 bases lining up with TRBD2. CDR3 length equals 15 residues. From germline, CDR1 is SGHNT and CDR2 YENEEA. Trimming cost V 4 bases and J 7 bases; bases outside gene matches: 6.

V and J are TRBV5-6 and TRBJ1-3; D is unresolved. The CDR3 totals 14 residues. V was pared by 7 bases and J by 2 bases, with 13 bases between. Germline V CDR1 and CDR2: SGHDT, YYEEEE. The CDR3 nucleotides read TGTGCCAGCGGCCAAAGGAGGGCTGGAAACACCATATATTTT. Protein: CASGQRRAGNTIYF.

The chain links TRBV10-2 to TRBJ2-2, with 11 bases lining up with TRBD2. The CDR3 contains 20 residues. The V gene end was trimmed by 6 bases and the J gene end by 2 bases; junction bases not matched to a gene: 17. The germline gives CDR1 WSHSY, CDR2 SAAADI. The CDR3 DNA reads TGCGCCAGCAGCGCCGACAGGAGGGATCTAGCGGGGGGTAACACCGGGGAGCTGTTTTTT. This encodes CASSADRRDLAGGNTGELFF.

CDR3 sequence reads: CASSMSPGQKEETQYF. CDR3 DNA sequence: TGCGCCAGCAGCATGAGCCCGGGACAAAAAGAAGAGACCCAGTACTTC. The chain joins TRBV5-1 to TRBJ2-5, with D possibly TRBD1 on 6 matching bases. CDR1 SGHRS and CDR2 YFSETQ come from the germline V gene. Trimming cost V 4 bases and J 3 bases, with 19 bases left between them. This CDR3 region has 16 residues.

V gene TRBV14 combines with J gene TRBJ2-3, with TRBD2 matching 7 bases. Germline trimming cut 1 base from V and 2 bases from J; bases unmatched to any gene: 6. Germline V gene sequence: CDR1 SGHDN, CDR2 FVKESK. The CDR3 has 16 amino acids. This chain's CDR3 is CASSQGRGSVTDTQYF. The CDR3, as DNA: TGTGCCAGCAGCCAAGGGCGGGGGTCGGTCACAGATACGCAGTATTTT.

The chain joins TRBV7-2 to TRBJ2-2; D not resolved. The CDR3 length is 16 residues. Germline V gives CDR1 SGHTA, CDR2 FQGNSA. The ends were cut back, 4 bases at V and 6 bases at J, with 18 bases in the middle. In DNA form, the CDR3 reads TGTGCCAGCAGCTCCAGCGTTGGCGCGTGGGCCGGGGAGCTGTTTTTT. Its translation is CASSSSVGAWAGELFF.

The chain carries TRBV7-3 and TRBJ2-5; perhaps TRBD1 as D (6 bases). CDR3 size: 13 residues. CDR1 is SGHTA, CDR2 FQGTGA, per germline. The V and J ends lost 5 bases and 3 bases respectively, with 10 bases between them. DNA of the CDR3: TGTGCCAGCAGCGTCCGGGACAAAGAGACCCAGTACTTC. Amino acid sequence: CASSVRDKETQYF. The full variable domain, completed using reference TRBV7-3 and TRBJ2-5, is GAGVSQTPSNKVTEKGKYVELRCDPISGHTALYWYRQSLGQGPEFLIYFQGTGAADDSGLPNDRFFAVRPEGSVSTLKIQRTERGDSAVYLCASSVRDKETQYFGPGTRLLVL.

The gene calls are TRBV30 and TRBJ1-1; TRBD1 agrees at 7 bases. Looked up from germline, CDR1 is GTSNPN and CDR2 is SVGIG (reference sequence). J lost 5 bases, V lost 0 bases, and 6 bases had no gene match. The CDR3 consists of 14 residues. The CDR3: CAWSVATGRTEAFF. The CDR3 nucleotides read TGTGCCTGGAGTGTAGCGACAGGGAGGACTGAAGCTTTCTTT.

This clone was seen a single time. The chain is built from TRBV4-1 and TRBJ2-5, with D tentatively TRBD2 (5 bases). With 0 bases removed from V and 0 bases from J, the gap between germline ends came to 11 bases. The germline gives CDR1 MGHRA, CDR2 YSYEKL. The CDR3 consists of 16 residues. The CDR3 region is CASSQEGGGNQETQYF. CDR3 nucleotide sequence: TGCGCCAGCAGCCAAGAAGGTGGAGGCAACCAAGAGACCCAGTACTTC.

This clone came up once. This chain uses TRBV7-9 with TRBJ1-1; D possibly corresponds to TRBD1 (6 bases). The germline V gene encodes CDR1 SEHNR and CDR2 FQNEAQ (reference sequence). V was clipped by 0 bases and J by 2 bases, with 10 bases between them. The CDR3 has 15 residues. The CDR3 DNA follows: TGTGCCAGCAGCTTAGCCGGACAGCTTAACACTGAAGCTTTCTTT. Its protein product is CASSLAGQLNTEAFF. The entire variable domain, with the rest obtained from reference TRBV7-9 and TRBJ1-1, is as follows: DTGVSQNPRHKITKRGQNVTFRCDPISEHNRLYWYRQTLGQGPEFLTYFQNEAQLEKSRLLSDRFSAERPKGSFSTLEIQRTEQGDSAMYLCASSLAGQLNTEAFFGQGTRLTVV.

The chain couples TRBV6-2 or TRBV6-3 to TRBJ2-3, with D uncertain. Germline V gene sequence: CDR1 MNHEY, CDR2 SVGEGT. Trimming cost V 4 bases and J 2 bases, with 13 bases left between them. The CDR3 is 15 residues long. CDR3 sequence (DNA): TGTGCCAGCAGTTCCATCCGACACCCCACAGATACGCAGTATTTT. Amino acid sequence: CASSSIRHPTDTQYF.

The chain has TRBV18 and TRBJ2-7; the match to TRBD1 covers 9 bases. Germline V gives CDR1 KGHSH, CDR2 LQKENI. This CDR3 is 14 amino acids long. V shed 3 bases, J shed 3 bases, and the junction held 3 bases outside the gene matches. The CDR3 DNA reads as TGTGCCAGCTCACCCGCGACAGGGGGCTACGAGCAGTACTTC. It is translated as CASSPATGGYEQYF.